The sequence of this TCR beta chain was determined in a study of T cell repertoires in cytomegalovirus infection. The V end lost 3 bases, the J end lost 2 bases, and 11 bases lay between the germline ends. Germline V lookup: CDR1 SGHNT, CDR2 YENEEA. The CDR3 totals 14 residues. Study-level points and caveats: HLA-C-restricted CMV-specific TCR beta clonotypes prevailed in the ex vivo response.

Only a few counts were recorded for this clonotype. Its specificity is unknown. TCRdb reprocessed the reads via MiXCR and lists one record per CDR3 protein. The sample lists about 300,000 distinct CDR3 sequences, around 25% occurring once. The sequence was obtained from a human donor in good health (CMV status not recorded). Some clones in this sample may be carry-over from other donors' samples. The sample comprised PBMCs. The chain recombines TRBV11-3 with TRBJ2-7; a possible D gene is TRBD2 (5 bases). CDR3 bases: TGTGCCAGCAGCTTTGCGGGCCTCCCCTACGAGCAGTACTTC. Protein product: CASSFAGLPYEQYF.